This T cell receptor (beta chain) was captured by sequencing in a study of CXCR3-negative and CXCR3-positive naive CD8 T cells. Study outcomes and limitations: CXCR3-negative naive cells had less hydrophobic TRB CDR3s than did CXCR3-positive naive cells.

Of note for this clonotype: Its antigen remains unknown.

With UMI labels, 5' RACE was used to prepare the TRB cDNA libraries. TCRdb reprocessed the 5' RACE reads, with one entry per CDR3 protein and no DNA. This table lists about 98,000 distinct CDR3 sequences. The CDR3 has 15 residues. Germline lookup yields CDR1 SEHNR and CDR2 FQNEAQ (reference sequence). What was sequenced was naive CXCR3+ CD8+ T cells from blood. Subset noted: CD45RO-CCR7+CD27+CD95- naive CD8+ T cells expressing CXCR3 (TNR3+). This sequence was found in a human donor in good health. Some clones in this sample may be carry-over from other donors' samples. This rearrangement joins TRBV7-9 to TRBJ1-1; TCRdb's assignment of TRBD1 cannot be checked, as there is no DNA. Here the CDR3 reads CASSLAEGRGTEAFF.